The next 24 T cell receptor beta chains were all read from a single sample in a study of blood T cell repertoires in COVID-19. Profiled with immunoSEQ multiplex PCR; TCRdb holds only in-frame clones, not every one. This sample has 150,000 to 200,000 clones, with about 86% found just once. The source material was peripheral blood. These receptors were collected from a young woman who had recovered from COVID-19.

This chain uses TRBV24-1 with TRBJ1-2; 9 positions match TRBD1. CDR1 and CDR2 (germline): KGHDR, SFDVKD. This CDR3 spans 14 amino acids. After removal of 5 bases from V and 6 bases from J, the junction contained 6 bases not matched to a gene. Written as DNA, the CDR3 is TGTGCCACCAGTGGGGGGACAGGGTTCAATGGCTACACCTTC. Translation gives CATSGGTGFNGYTF.

V usage is TRBV18 and J usage is TRBJ2-1; 8 nucleotides line up with TRBD2. The CDR3 covers 18 residues. Germline V gene sequence: CDR1 KGHSH, CDR2 LQKENI. V dropped 3 bases and J dropped 6; count of bases not matched to a gene: 16. The chain's CDR3 is CASSPLDRQAGDPNEQFF. The CDR3 DNA reads TGTGCCAGCTCACCGTTAGACCGCCAAGCGGGGGACCCCAATGAGCAGTTCTTC.

The chain links TRBV11-2 to TRBJ2-7; unclear D gene. The V gene's germline CDR1 is SGHAT and CDR2 FQNNGV. Trimming left V 5 bases short and J 6 bases short, with 14 bases between. The CDR3 has 13 residues. In nucleotides, the CDR3 is TGTGCCAGCAGCATGGGTTGGGCCAGCGAGCAGTACGTC. Translated, it gives CASSMGWASEQYV.

This chain links TRBV30 with TRBJ2-3; 10 positions agree with TRBD2. The germline CDR1 and CDR2 sequences are GTSNPN and SVGIG (reference sequence). J lost 1 base, V lost 7 bases, and 11 bases had no gene match. The CDR3 length is 16 residues. This chain's CDR3 is CASPGASGSRTDTQYF. In DNA, the CDR3 is TGTGCCTCCCCTGGGGCTAGCGGGAGTCGCACAGATACGCAGTATTTT.

This clone showed up just once. V usage is TRBV5-5 and J usage is TRBJ2-3, with a tentative D call TRBD2 (5 bases). With 0 bases removed from V and 1 base from J, the gap between germline ends came to 6 bases. CDR1 is SGHKS, CDR2 YYEKEE, per germline (reference sequence). The CDR3 has 14 residues. The DNA of the CDR3 is TGTGCCAGCAGCTTGGGAGCGGGCACAGATACGCAGTATTTT. Its translation: CASSLGAGTDTQYF.

V is TRBV29-1 and J is TRBJ1-1; 8 nucleotides match TRBD1. Per germline, CDR1 SQVTM and CDR2 ANQGSEA. This CDR3 is 11 amino acids long. With V trimmed by 1 base and J by 11 bases, 3 bases remained unmatched. The CDR3 region has the DNA TGCAGCGTTGAAGGGGACAGGTTGGCTTTCTTT. Encoded protein: CSVEGDRLAFF.

The rearrangement joins TRBV7-9 to TRBJ2-3, with a tentative D call TRBD2 (6 bases). This CDR3 is built from 12 residues. Between the trimmed V and J ends, which lost 7 bases and 3 bases, there was a span of 8 bases. Germline-derived CDR1 and CDR2 are SEHNR and FQNEAQ (reference sequence). CDR3: CASTAGTDTQYF. The CDR3 coding sequence is TGTGCCAGCACCGCGGGGACAGATACGCAGTATTTT.

The V and J genes are TRBV9 and TRBJ1-2; the match to TRBD1 covers 7 bases. With 3 bases clipped from V and 2 bases from J, the junction kept 7 bases outside the gene matches. Germline loops: CDR1 SGDLS, CDR2 YYNGEE. CDR3 length: 15 residues. Here the CDR3 reads CASSGPGTENYGYTF. The CDR3, as DNA: TGTGCCAGCAGCGGCCCCGGGACAGAAAACTATGGCTACACCTTC. Combining the CDR3 with reference TRBV9 and TRBJ1-2 gives the whole variable domain DSGVTQTPKHLITATGQRVTLRCSPRSGDLSVYWYQQSLDQGLQFLIQYYNGEERAKGNILERFSAQQFPDLHSELNLSSLELGDSALYFCASSGPGTENYGYTFGSGTRLTVV.

The sample holds a few counts of this clone. The rearrangement uses TRBV11-3 and TRBJ2-3, with 9 positions matching TRBD2. The V and J ends lost 6 bases and 4 bases, in that order; junction bases with no gene match: 11. There are 16 residues in the CDR3. Germline V lookup: CDR1 SGHNT, CDR2 YENEEA. This chain's CDR3 is CASSSEGGLASDTQYF. The CDR3, as DNA: TGTGCCAGCAGTTCAGAGGGCGGACTAGCGTCAGATACGCAGTATTTT.

With regard to this clone: This sample includes further DNA sequences coding for the same CDR3. V and J are TRBV30 and TRBJ1-2, with a weak D call TRBD1 (5 bases). The V gene lost 3 bases and the J gene lost 4 bases, with 6 bases spanning the gap. Germline V CDR1 and CDR2: GTSNPN, SVGIG (reference sequence). The CDR3 is 11 residues long. The CDR3 DNA follows: TGTGCCTGGAGGACAGTCTATGGCTACACCTTC. This translates into CAWRTVYGYTF.

The chain has TRBV7-9 and TRBJ1-1, with a weak D call TRBD1 (5 bases). The CDR3 is 14 residues long. V dropped 5 bases and J dropped 3 bases, with 13 bases sitting between them. Germline V gives CDR1 SEHNR, CDR2 FQNEAQ (reference sequence). CDR3 residues: CASSMGGGHTEAFF. The CDR3 DNA follows: TGTGCCAGCAGCATGGGGGGAGGTCACACTGAAGCTTTCTTT.

The V and J genes are TRBV6-2 or TRBV6-3 and TRBJ2-7; TRBD1 matches 8 bases. The germline CDR1 and CDR2 sequences are MNHEY and SVGEGT. The CDR3 has 17 amino acids. Trimming removed 4 bases from V and 2 bases from J; junction bases left unmatched: 13. The CDR3 DNA is TGTGCCAGCAGTTTCAACTCCGGACAGGGTCGGACCTACGAGCAGTACTTC. It translates to CASSFNSGQGRTYEQYF.

This clone is a singleton in its sample. This chain joins TRBV3-1 (or the pseudogene TRBV3-2) and TRBJ1-5, with 9 bases matching TRBD1. This CDR3 has 20 residues. Looked up from germline, CDR1 is LGHDT and CDR2 is YNNKEL (reference sequence). V gave up 5 bases and J gave up 1 base; unmatched junction bases: 18. This CDR3 reads CASSASDTGGRMRSNQPQHF. The CDR3, as DNA: TGTGCCAGCAGCGCAAGCGATACAGGGGGCCGCATGAGGAGCAATCAGCCCCAGCATTTT.

The rearrangement links TRBV9 to TRBJ1-2; 8 positions match TRBD1. This CDR3 comprises 14 residues. Germline CDR1 reads SGDLS; CDR2 reads YYNGEE. The V and J ends lost 6 bases and 3 bases, in that order; junction bases with no gene match: 7. CDR3 protein: CASTLQGEDYGYTF. The CDR3 DNA is TGTGCCAGCACCCTACAGGGGGAGGACTATGGCTACACCTTC.

This clone appeared a few times. V usage is TRBV7-2 and J usage is TRBJ2-1; 8 nucleotides match TRBD2. CDR3 length equals 15 residues. V dropped 1 base and J dropped 10; count of bases not matched to a gene: 9. Per the germline V gene, CDR1 is SGHTA and CDR2 is FQGNSA. The CDR3 loop is CASSLGAGAPREQFF. In DNA form, the CDR3 reads TGTGCCAGCAGCTTAGGAGCGGGGGCCCCCAGAGAGCAGTTCTTC.

The CDR3 sequence: CASSLRGTYEQYV. DNA of the CDR3: TGTGCCAGCAGTTTACGGGGGACCTACGAGCAGTACGTC. The rearrangement links TRBV12-3 or TRBV12-4 to TRBJ2-7; weak D call: TRBD2 (6 bases). The V gene lost 2 bases and the J gene lost 2 bases, with 7 bases spanning the gap. The CDR3 consists of 13 residues.

V gene TRBV25-1 combines with J gene TRBJ1-6; possible D gene TRBD1, 6 bases. The germline gives CDR1 MGHDK, CDR2 SYGVNS. Trimming took 5 bases from V and 7 from J, leaving 12 bases between them. This CDR3 region has 14 residues. The CDR3 nucleotides are TGTGCCAGCAGTACAGGGAACCTGAATTCACCCCTCCACTTT. Protein sequence: CASSTGNLNSPLHF.

The V and J genes are TRBV25-1 and TRBJ2-2; 10 bases map to TRBD1. CDR3 length: 16 residues. The trim removed 4 bases at V and 2 bases at J, leaving 4 bases unmatched. Per germline, CDR1 MGHDK and CDR2 SYGVNS. CDR3 sequence: CASSVRTGGNTGELFF. The CDR3 DNA is TGTGCCAGCAGTGTCAGGACAGGGGGTAACACCGGGGAGCTGTTTTTT.

V is TRBV9 and J is TRBJ2-5; maybe TRBD2 (6 bases). V lost 2 bases and J lost 0, with 11 bases in between. Germline CDR1 and CDR2: SGDLS and YYNGEE. This CDR3 region has 15 residues. Written as DNA, the CDR3 is TGTGCCAGCAGCGTCGGGAGATTGTACCAAGAGACCCAGTACTTC. Translated: CASSVGRLYQETQYF.

The V call is TRBV7-2, the J call TRBJ1-2; D is possibly TRBD1 (6 bases). The CDR3 covers 16 residues. Germline assignment: CDR1 SGHTA and CDR2 FQGNSA. V dropped 4 bases and J dropped 6 bases, with 21 bases sitting between them. Here the CDR3 DNA reads TGTGCCAGCAGCTCTAACGCGAGGGGGTCAGCTAATGGCTACACCTTC. Encoded protein: CASSSNARGSANGYTF.

This clone was counted ten times or more. V gene TRBV7-8 combines with J gene TRBJ1-5, with 10 bases identical to TRBD1. Germline CDR1 reads SGHVS; CDR2 reads FQNEAQ. V was clipped by 2 bases and J by 4 bases; unmatched bases: 8. The CDR3 spans 17 residues. This CDR3 is CASSLNGRDRGNQPQHF. The CDR3 nucleotides read TGTGCCAGCAGCTTAAACGGGAGGGACAGGGGTAATCAGCCCCAGCATTTT.

Regarding this clone: Other nucleotide sequences in the sample specify the same CDR3. This CDR3 reads CSASRGYEQYF. The CDR3 nucleotides are TGCAGTGCTAGCCGGGGTTACGAGCAGTACTTC. The genes are TRBV20-1 and TRBJ2-7, with D possibly being TRBD2 (5 bases). The CDR3 is made up of 11 amino acids. Germline CDR1 is DFQATT and CDR2 is SNEGSKA (reference sequence). Trimming cost V 3 bases and J 4 bases, with 7 bases left between them.

J is TRBJ1-1 and V is TRBV7-9; a possible D gene is TRBD1 (6 bases). V was clipped by 10 bases and J by 0 bases, with 21 bases between them. Germline assignment: CDR1 SEHNR and CDR2 FQNEAQ (reference sequence). There are 16 residues in the CDR3. Here the CDR3 reads CATFPTGSGMNTEAFF. The CDR3 DNA is TGTGCCACCTTTCCAACAGGGTCTGGGATGAACACTGAAGCTTTCTTT. The full variable domain, in which reference TRBV7-9 and TRBJ1-1 provide the parts outside the CDR3, is DTGVSQNPRHKITKRGQNVTFRCDPISEHNRLYWYRQTLGQGPEFLTYFQNEAQLEKSRLLSDRFSAERPKGSFSTLEIQRTEQGDSAMYLCATFPTGSGMNTEAFFGQGTRLTVV.

This chain uses TRBV18 with TRBJ1-1, with D perhaps matching TRBD1 (6 bases). From germline, CDR1 is KGHSH and CDR2 LQKENI. CDR3 length equals 15 residues. V lost 4 bases and J 0 bases, leaving 12 bases between the germline ends. The CDR3 loop reads CASSLNRELNTEAFF. The CDR3 coding sequence is TGTGCCAGCTCACTCAACAGGGAACTGAACACTGAAGCTTTCTTT.